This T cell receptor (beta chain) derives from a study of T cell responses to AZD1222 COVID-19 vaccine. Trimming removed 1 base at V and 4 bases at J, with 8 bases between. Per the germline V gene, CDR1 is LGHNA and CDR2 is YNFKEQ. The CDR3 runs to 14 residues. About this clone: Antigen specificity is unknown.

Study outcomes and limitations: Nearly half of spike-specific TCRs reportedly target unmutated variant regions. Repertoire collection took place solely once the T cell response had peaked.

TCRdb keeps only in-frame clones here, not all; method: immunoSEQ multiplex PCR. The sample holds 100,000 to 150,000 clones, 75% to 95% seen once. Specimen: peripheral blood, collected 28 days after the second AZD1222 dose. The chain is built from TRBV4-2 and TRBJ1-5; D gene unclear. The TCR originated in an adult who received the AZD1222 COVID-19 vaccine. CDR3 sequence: CASSQGAPNQPQHF. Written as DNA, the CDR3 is TGTGCCAGCAGCCAAGGGGCCCCAAATCAGCCCCAGCATTTT.